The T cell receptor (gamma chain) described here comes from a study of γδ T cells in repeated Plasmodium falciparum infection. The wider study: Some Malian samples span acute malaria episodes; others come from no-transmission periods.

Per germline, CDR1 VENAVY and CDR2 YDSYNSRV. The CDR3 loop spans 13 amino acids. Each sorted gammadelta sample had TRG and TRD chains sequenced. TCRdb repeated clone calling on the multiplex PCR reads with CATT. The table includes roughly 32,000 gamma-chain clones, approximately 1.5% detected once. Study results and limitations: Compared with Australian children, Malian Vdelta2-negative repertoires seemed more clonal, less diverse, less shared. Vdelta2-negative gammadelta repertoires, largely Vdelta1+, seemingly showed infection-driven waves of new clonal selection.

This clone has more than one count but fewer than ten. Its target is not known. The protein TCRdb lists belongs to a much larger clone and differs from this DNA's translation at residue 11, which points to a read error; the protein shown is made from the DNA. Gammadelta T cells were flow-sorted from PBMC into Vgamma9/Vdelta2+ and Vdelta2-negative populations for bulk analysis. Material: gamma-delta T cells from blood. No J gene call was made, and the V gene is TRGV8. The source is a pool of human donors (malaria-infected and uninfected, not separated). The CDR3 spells CATWDSSDWIETF. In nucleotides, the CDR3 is TGTGCCACCTGGGATAGTAGTGATTGGATCGAGACGTTT.